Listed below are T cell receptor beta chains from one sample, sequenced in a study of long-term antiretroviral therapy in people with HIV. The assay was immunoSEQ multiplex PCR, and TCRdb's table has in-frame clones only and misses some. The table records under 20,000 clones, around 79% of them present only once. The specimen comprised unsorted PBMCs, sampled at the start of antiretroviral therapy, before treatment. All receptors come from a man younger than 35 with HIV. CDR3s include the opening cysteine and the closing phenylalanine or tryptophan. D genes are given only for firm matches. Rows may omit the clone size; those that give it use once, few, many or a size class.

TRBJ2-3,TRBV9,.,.,TGTGCCAGCAGCGTATCTGGGCTCACAGATACGCAGTATTTT,CASSVSGLTDTQYF
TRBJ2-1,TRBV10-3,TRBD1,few,TGTGCCATCAGGGAACCGGACAGGGGCCTAGACAATGAGCAGTTCTTC,CAIREPDRGLDNEQFF
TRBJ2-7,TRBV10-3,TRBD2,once,TGTGCCATCAGTGACCCAAACAATCCGGGACTAGCCTACGAGCAGTACTTC,CAISDPNNPGLAYEQYF
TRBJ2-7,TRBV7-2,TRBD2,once,TGTGCCAGCAGCTTAGCAACTAGCGGGAGAGGCTCCTACGAGCAGTACTTC,CASSLATSGRGSYEQYF
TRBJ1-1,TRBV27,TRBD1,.,TGTGCCAGCAGTTTATCGATTACAGGGGGCACTGAAGCTTTCTTT,CASSLSITGGTEAFF
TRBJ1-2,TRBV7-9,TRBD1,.,TGTGCCAGCAGCCCAGACAGGGGCAGTTATGGCTACACCTTC,CASSPDRGSYGYTF
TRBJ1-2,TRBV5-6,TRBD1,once,TGTGCCAGCAGCTTGGAGTGGGAACAGGGGTTTAACTATGGCTACACCTTC,CASSLEWEQGFNYGYTF
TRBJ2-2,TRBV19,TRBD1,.,TGTGCCAGTAGCCCCGGACAGGGGCGGATTACCGGGGAGCTGTTTTTT,CASSPGQGRITGELFF
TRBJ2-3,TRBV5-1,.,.,TGCGCCAGCAGCAGGACTATTACAGATACGCAGTATTTT,CASSRTITDTQYF
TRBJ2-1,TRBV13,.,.,TGTGCCAGCAGCTTAAGCACGGGAGAGACCTACAATGAGCAGTTCTTC,CASSLSTGETYNEQFF
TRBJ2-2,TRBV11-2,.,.,TGTGCCAGCAGCTTAAGGGGTTCGGGACTGATCACCGGGGAGCTGTTTTTT,CASSLRGSGLITGELFF